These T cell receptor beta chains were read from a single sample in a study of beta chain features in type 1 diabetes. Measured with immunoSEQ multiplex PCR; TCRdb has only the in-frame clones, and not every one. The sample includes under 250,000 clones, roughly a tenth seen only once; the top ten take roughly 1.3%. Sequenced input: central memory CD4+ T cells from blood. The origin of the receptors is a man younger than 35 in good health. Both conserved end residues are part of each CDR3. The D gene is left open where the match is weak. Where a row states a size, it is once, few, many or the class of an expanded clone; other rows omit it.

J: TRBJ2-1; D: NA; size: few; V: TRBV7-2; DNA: TGTGCCAGCCGCTTGCGGAGCTCCTACAATGAGCAGTTCTTC; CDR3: CASRLRSSYNEQFF
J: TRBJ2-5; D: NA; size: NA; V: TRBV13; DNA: TGTGCCAGCAGCCCGGGACACCTCCAAGAGACCCAGTACTTC; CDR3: CASSPGHLQETQYF
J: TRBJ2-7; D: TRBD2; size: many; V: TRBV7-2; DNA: TGTGCCAGCAGCCACGGACTAGCGGATTCCTACGAGCAGTACTTC; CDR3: CASSHGLADSYEQYF
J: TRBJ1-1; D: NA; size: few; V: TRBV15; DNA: TGTGCCACCAGCAGAGTAGGCAGGACCACTGAAGCTTTCTTT; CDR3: CATSRVGRTTEAFF
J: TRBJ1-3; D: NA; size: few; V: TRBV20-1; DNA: TGCAGTGCTAGATACGGAAACACCATATATTTT; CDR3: CSARYGNTIYF
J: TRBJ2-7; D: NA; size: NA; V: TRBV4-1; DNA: TGCGCCAGCAGCCAAGATCTCCCGGTACTCCCCTACGAGCAGTACTTC; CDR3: CASSQDLPVLPYEQYF
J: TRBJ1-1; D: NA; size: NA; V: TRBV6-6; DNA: TGTGCCAGCAGTTCTAGGGGGAAGGGTGAAGCTTTCTTT; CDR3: CASSSRGKGEAFF
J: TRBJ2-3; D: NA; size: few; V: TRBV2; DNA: TGTGCCAGCAGTGAGTGGGGGAATATCCCTCATACGCAGTATTTT; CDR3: CASSEWGNIPHTQYF
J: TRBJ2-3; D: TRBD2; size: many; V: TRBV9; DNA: TGTGCCAGCAGCGTAGCTCCTAGCGGGAGTGGGACAGATACGCAGTATTTT; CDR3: CASSVAPSGSGTDTQYF
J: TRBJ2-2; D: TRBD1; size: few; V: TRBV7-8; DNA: TGTGCCAGCAGCCCATGGACAGGGAACACCGGGGAGCTGTTTTTT; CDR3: CASSPWTGNTGELFF
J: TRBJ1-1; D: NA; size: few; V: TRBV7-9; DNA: TGTGCCAGCAGCTTAGACGCGGAGAACACTGAAGCTTTCTTT; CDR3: CASSLDAENTEAFF
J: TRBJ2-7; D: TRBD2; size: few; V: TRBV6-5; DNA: TGTGCCAGCAGCTCTAGCGGGAGTCTTTACGAGCAGTACTTC; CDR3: CASSSSGSLYEQYF
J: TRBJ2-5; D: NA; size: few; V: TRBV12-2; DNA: TGTGCAAGTCGCTTAAACCGGGCTGCACCGGGACTAGCGACGAAAGAGACCCAGTACTTC; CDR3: CASRLNRAAPGLATKETQYF
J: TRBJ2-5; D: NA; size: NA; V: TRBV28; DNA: TGTGCCAGCAGTTCCCCCCTGGAGACCCAGTACTTC; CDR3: CASSSPLETQYF
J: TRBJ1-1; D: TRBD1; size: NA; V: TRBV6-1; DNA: TGTGCCAGCAGGGAGACAGGGGCGGGGACTGAAGCTTTCTTT; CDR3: CASRETGAGTEAFF
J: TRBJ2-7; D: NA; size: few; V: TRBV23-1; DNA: TGCGCCAGCAGTCAACTACAGGGTTACAACGAGCAGTACTTC; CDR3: CASSQLQGYNEQYF
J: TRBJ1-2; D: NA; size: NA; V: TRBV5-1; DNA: TGCGCCAGCAGCTTAGGACTGGACCTAGGGCGCTACACCTTC; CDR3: CASSLGLDLGRYTF
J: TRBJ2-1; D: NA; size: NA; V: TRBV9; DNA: TGTGCCAGCAGTTCCGGGACCCACAATGAGCAGTTCTTC; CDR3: CASSSGTHNEQFF
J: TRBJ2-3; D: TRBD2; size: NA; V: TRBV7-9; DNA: TGTGCCAGAGGCCCGGGACTAGCGGGATCGGGGAGCACAGATACGCAGTATTTT; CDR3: CARGPGLAGSGSTDTQYF
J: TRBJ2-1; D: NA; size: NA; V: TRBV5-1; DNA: TGCGCCAGCAGCTTGGAACCAGGGCACTACAATGAGCAGTTCTTC; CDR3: CASSLEPGHYNEQFF
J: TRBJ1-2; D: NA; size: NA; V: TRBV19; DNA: TGTGCCAGTACCACAGGGAAGAGCGGCTACACCTTC; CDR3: CASTTGKSGYTF
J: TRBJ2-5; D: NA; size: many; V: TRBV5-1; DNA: TGCGCCAGCAGCTCGCTCAGAGAGGGGACCCAGTACTTC; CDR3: CASSSLREGTQYF
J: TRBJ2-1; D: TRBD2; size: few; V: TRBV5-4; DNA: TGTGCCAGCAGCTCAAACCCGACTAGCGGGAGATCAGTTGAGCAGTTCTTC; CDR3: CASSSNPTSGRSVEQFF
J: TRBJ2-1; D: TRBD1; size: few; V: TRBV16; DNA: TGTGCCAGCAGCCGACAGGGGGGGTACAATGAGCAGTTCTTC; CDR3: CASSRQGGYNEQFF
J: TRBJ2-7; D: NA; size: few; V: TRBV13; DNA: TGTGCCAGCAGCTTCCGTATAGCGGTATTCAGCTCCTACGAGCAGTACTTC; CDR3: CASSFRIAVFSSYEQYF
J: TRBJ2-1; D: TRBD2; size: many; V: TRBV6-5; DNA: TGTGCCCCCTTACTAGCGGCCTACAATGAGCAGTTCTTC; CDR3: CAPLLAAYNEQFF
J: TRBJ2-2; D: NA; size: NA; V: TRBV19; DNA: TGTGCCAGTAGTGTTACAGGGACCGGGGAGCTGTTTTTT; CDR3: CASSVTGTGELFF
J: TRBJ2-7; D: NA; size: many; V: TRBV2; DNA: TGTGCCAGCATCCCTGTGGGCCTGACCTACGAGCAGTACTTC; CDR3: CASIPVGLTYEQYF
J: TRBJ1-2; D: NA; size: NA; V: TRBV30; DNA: TGTGCCTGGAGTCAGACGCGGGGTGGAACAGGCTACACCTTC; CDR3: CAWSQTRGGTGYTF
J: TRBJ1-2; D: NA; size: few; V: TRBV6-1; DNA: TGTGCCAGCAGTGTTCATTCGGTAGACCCGATCTATGGCTACACCTTC; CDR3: CASSVHSVDPIYGYTF
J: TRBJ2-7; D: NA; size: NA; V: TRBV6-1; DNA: TGTGCCAGCAACACTATGTCCTACGAGCAGTACTTC; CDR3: CASNTMSYEQYF
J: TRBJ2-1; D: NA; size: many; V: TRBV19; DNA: TGTGCCAGTAGTCAAGAACTGATAAGCTCCTACAATGAGCAGTTCTTC; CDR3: CASSQELISSYNEQFF
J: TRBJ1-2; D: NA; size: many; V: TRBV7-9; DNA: TGTGCCGCGACGTATGGGACTAACTATGGCTACACCTTC; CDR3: CAATYGTNYGYTF
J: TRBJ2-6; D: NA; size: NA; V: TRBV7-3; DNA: TGTGCCAGCAGCGTAAACCCTGGGGCCAACGTCCTGACTTTC; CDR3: CASSVNPGANVLTF
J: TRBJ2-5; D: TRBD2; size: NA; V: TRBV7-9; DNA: TGTGCCAGCAGCACAGGGGATAGCGGGAGGGCCTCGGAGACCCAGTACTTC; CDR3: CASSTGDSGRASETQYF
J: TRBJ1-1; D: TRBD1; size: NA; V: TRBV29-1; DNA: TGCAGCGTAGCGGGACAGGGGAACACTGAAGCTTTCTTT; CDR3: CSVAGQGNTEAFF
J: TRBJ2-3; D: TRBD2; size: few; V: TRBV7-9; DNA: TGTGCCAGCAGCGTCAGCGGGGCCGGAGGGGATACGCAGTATTTT; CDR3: CASSVSGAGGDTQYF
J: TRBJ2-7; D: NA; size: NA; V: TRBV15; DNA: TGTGCCACCAGCCCCGGGGGAGACAGACCTTCGCACGAGCAGTACTTC; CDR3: CATSPGGDRPSHEQYF
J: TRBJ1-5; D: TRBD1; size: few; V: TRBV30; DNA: TGTGCCTGGACACAGGGGAACAATCAGCCCCAGCATTTT; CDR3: CAWTQGNNQPQHF
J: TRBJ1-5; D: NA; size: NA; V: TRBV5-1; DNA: TGCGCCAGCAGCTTGGGGAACAAGGGCAATCAGCCCCAGCATTTT; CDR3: CASSLGNKGNQPQHF
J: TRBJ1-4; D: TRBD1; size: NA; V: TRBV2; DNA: TGTGCCAGCAGTGGACAGGGGGCAGGCAATGAAAAACTGTTTTTT; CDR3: CASSGQGAGNEKLFF
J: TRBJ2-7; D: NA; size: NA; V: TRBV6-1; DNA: TGTGCCAGCAGCGTCTCCTACAGGGACGAGCAGTACTTC; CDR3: CASSVSYRDEQYF